These 8 T cell receptor beta chains share one sample of origin, sequenced in a study of CD49a tissue-resident CD8 T cells in human skin (dated by TCRdb to about 2017). The library was produced with the immunoSEQ multiplex PCR assay. Here the immuneACCESS table is served through TCRdb, limited to in-frame sequences with V and J called. Missing clones are a known gap in these copies; in checked studies unresolved V genes cover under half, and the rest lacks a known reason. The sample has roughly 1,000 clones on record, 60% to 85% of them singletons. Together, the top ten hold approximately 10% of the sample. The sample comprised CD103- CD8+ T cells sorted from skin dermis. These receptors originate from a human donor in good health.

The rearrangement joins TRBV6-8 to TRBJ2-7; 8 nucleotides align to TRBD1. Losses at the gene ends were 6 bases for V and 3 bases for J; bases not matched to a gene: 16. Germline lookup yields CDR1 MNHGY and CDR2 SAAAGT. The CDR3 loop spans 17 amino acids. CDR3 in amino acids: CASSSKGPDRAGYEQYF. The CDR3 nucleotides are TGTGCCAGCAGCAGTAAAGGCCCGGACAGGGCGGGCTACGAGCAGTACTTC.

This sequence joins TRBV6-9 and TRBJ1-4, with a weak D call TRBD1 (5 bases). From germline, CDR1 is MNHGY and CDR2 SVAAGI. CDR3 length: 16 amino acids. V lost 6 bases and J lost 0, with 14 bases in between. This chain's CDR3 is CASRGEVGSTNEKLFF. DNA of the CDR3: TGTGCCAGCAGGGGGGAGGTCGGTTCAACTAATGAAAAACTGTTTTTT.

The V call is TRBV5-6, the J call TRBJ1-5; D is undetermined. With 2 bases removed from V and 0 bases from J, the gap between germline ends came to 18 bases. Germline CDR1 SGHDT, CDR2 YYEEEE. The CDR3 runs to 18 residues. CDR3 protein: CASSLGSAGPYSNQPQHF. DNA of the CDR3: TGTGCCAGCAGCTTAGGTTCGGCGGGCCCCTATAGCAATCAGCCCCAGCATTTT.

The V gene is TRBV12-5, the J gene TRBJ2-6; D is perhaps TRBD1 (5 bases). CDR3 length equals 18 residues. Germline V gives CDR1 LGHNT, CDR2 FRNRAP. The germline V and J ends were trimmed by 5 bases and 5 bases, with 22 bases remaining between them. The CDR3, as DNA: TGTGCTAGTGGTGGAGTTCATGCAGGACAAAGTCGGGCCAACGTCCTGACTTTC. Its protein is CASGGVHAGQSRANVLTF.

The chain carries TRBV25-1 and TRBJ2-3; 9 positions match TRBD1. CDR3 length: 14 amino acids. Unmatched junction bases numbered 2, after V lost 6 bases and J lost 1 base. CDR1 is MGHDK, CDR2 SYGVNS, per germline. The CDR3 spells CASRRTGGTDTQYF. CDR3 coding DNA: TGTGCCAGCAGAAGGACAGGGGGCACAGATACGCAGTATTTT. The variable domain in full, with the rest retrieved from reference TRBV25-1 and TRBJ2-3, is EADIYQTPRYLVIGTGKKITLECSQTMGHDKMYWYQQDPGMELHLIHYSYGVNSTEKGDLSSESTVSRIRTEHFPLTLESARPSHTSQYLCASRRTGGTDTQYFGPGTRLTVL.

V is TRBV5-1 and J is TRBJ1-2; D might be TRBD1 (6 bases). The CDR3 has 14 residues. Trimming took 3 bases from V and 0 from J, leaving 9 bases between them. The germline V gene has CDR1 SGHRS and CDR2 YFSETQ. CDR3 DNA: TGCGCCAGCAGCTCGGCAGGGGCTAACTATGGCTACACCTTC. Its protein is CASSSAGANYGYTF.

This clone appeared once. The V gene is TRBV11-2, the J gene TRBJ2-1; the D gene is possibly TRBD2 (5 bases). The CDR3 has 15 amino acids. CDR1 and CDR2 (germline): SGHAT, FQNNGV. Trimming removed 4 bases from V and 0 bases from J, with 10 bases in between. CDR3 sequence (DNA): TGTGCCAGCAGCTCCAGCGGACGCTCCTACAATGAGCAGTTCTTC. Translating it yields CASSSSGRSYNEQFF.

The genes are TRBV28 and TRBJ1-5; 8 bases map to TRBD1. The CDR3 runs 18 residues. The V gene end was trimmed by 3 bases and the J gene end by 0 bases; junction bases not matched to a gene: 10. The V gene's germline CDR1 is MDHEN and CDR2 SYDVKM. The CDR3 spells CASSFPRTGSYSNQPQHF. The CDR3 bases are TGTGCCAGCAGTTTCCCCAGGACAGGGAGTTATAGCAATCAGCCCCAGCATTTT.